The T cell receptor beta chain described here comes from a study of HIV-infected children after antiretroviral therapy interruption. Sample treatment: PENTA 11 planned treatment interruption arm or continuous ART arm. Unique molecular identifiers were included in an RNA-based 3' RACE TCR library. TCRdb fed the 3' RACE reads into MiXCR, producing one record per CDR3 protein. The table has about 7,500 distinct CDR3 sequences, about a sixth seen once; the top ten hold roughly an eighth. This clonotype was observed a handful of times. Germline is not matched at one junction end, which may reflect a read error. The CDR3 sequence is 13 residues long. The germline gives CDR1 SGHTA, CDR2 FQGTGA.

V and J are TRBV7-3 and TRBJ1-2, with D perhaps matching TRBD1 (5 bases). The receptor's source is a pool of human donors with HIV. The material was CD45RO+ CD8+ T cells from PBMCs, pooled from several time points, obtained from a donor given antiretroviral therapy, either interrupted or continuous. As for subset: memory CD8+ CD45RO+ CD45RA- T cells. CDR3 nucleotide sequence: TGTTCCAGCAGCTTAACATCAGGGACCGGCTACACCTTC. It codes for CSSSLTSGTGYTF.